This TCR beta chain originates from a study of patients and donors after allogeneic stem cell transplantation. V was trimmed by 5 bases and J by 4 bases, leaving 12 bases between them. This CDR3 has 14 amino acids. CDR1 and CDR2 from the germline V gene are SEHNR and FQNEAQ (reference sequence). TCRdb passed the RT-PCR reads through MiXCR, listing each CDR3 protein once. The data show about 31,000 distinct CDR3 sequences, 6.5% to 7% seen once. Sequencing input: blood, either unsorted or a sorted T cell fraction (not recorded which). The receptor comes from a human donor who was either an allogeneic HSCT recipient or a stem cell or donor lymphocyte infusion donor (not recorded which). It is not recorded whose cells these are; they may come from a transplant donor. The V and J genes are TRBV7-9 and TRBJ2-1; D gene uncertain. The CDR3 sequence is CASSPYTEYNEQFF. CDR3 DNA sequence: TGTGCCAGCAGCCCCTACACGGAATACAATGAGCAGTTCTTC.